This TCR beta chain was recorded in a study of shared T cell receptors in the human thymus. Assay used: immunoSEQ multiplex PCR; TCRdb lists only in-frame clones, some missing. The repertoire includes roughly 410,000 clones, 85% to 95% of them detected once, and 0.02% sits in the top ten. The sequence came from a human donor. Source material: thymocytes.

The CDR3 sequence: CASSQRDWRTKNIQYF. In DNA form, the CDR3 reads TGCGCCAGCAGCCAACGGGACTGGAGAACCAAAAACATTCAGTACTTC. V is TRBV4-1 and J is TRBJ2-4, with D tentatively TRBD2 (6 bases). This CDR3 spans 16 amino acids. The germline V gene has CDR1 MGHRA and CDR2 YSYEKL. The germline V and J ends were trimmed by 2 bases and 2 bases, with 13 bases remaining between them.